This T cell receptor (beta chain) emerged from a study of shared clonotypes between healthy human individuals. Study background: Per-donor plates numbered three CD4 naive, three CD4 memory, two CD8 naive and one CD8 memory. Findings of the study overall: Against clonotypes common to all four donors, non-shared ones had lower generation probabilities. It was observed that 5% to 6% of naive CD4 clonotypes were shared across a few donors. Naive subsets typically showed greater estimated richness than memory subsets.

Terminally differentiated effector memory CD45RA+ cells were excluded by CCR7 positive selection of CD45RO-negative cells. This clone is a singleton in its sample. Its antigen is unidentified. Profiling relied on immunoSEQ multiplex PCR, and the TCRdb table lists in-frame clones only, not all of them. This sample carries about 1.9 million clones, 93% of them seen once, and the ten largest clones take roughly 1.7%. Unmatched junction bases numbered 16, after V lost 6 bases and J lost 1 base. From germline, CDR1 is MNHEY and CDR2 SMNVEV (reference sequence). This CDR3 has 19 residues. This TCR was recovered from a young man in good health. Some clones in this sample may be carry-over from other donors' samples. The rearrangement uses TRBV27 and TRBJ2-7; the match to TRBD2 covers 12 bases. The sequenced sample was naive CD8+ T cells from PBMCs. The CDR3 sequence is CASRDQGWLAGGESYEQYF. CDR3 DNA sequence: TGTGCCAGCAGAGACCAGGGATGGCTAGCGGGAGGGGAGTCCTACGAGCAGTACTTC.